The clone carrying this T cell receptor beta chain has a handful of counts. The length of the CDR3 is 16 residues. Germline loops: CDR1 SGHTA, CDR2 FQGNSA. Trimming removed 0 bases from V and 4 bases from J, with 15 bases in between. This entry is derived from a study of STAT5B mutations in CD4+ large granular lymphocyte leukemia. Assay: immunoSEQ multiplex PCR; the TCRdb copy retains only in-frame clones and omits some. The sample records 30,000 to 35,000 clones, about 85% being singletons. Control samples were healthy donors' buffy coats. The receptor was isolated from a human donor in good health. This chain connects TRBV7-2 to TRBJ1-2; possibly TRBD1 for D (6 bases). Sequencing was carried out using CD4+ T cells from blood buffy coats. CDR3 DNA sequence: TGTGCCAGCAGCTTAGCGGGGGCAGGGACTCCCTATGGCTACACCTTC. Its protein product is CASSLAGAGTPYGYTF.